A single TCR beta chain is shown here with its context. The antigen is undetermined. The trim removed 4 bases at V and 2 bases at J, leaving 11 bases unmatched. The CDR3 loop spans 17 amino acids. The germline gives CDR1 LGHNA, CDR2 YSLEER. This sample was taken from a study of cytomegalovirus exposure and HLA in healthy donors. Overall study results and limits: The classifier was said to identify cytomegalovirus status with high specificity and sensitivity. The tendency of first-cohort TCR clusters to co-occur in the 90 to 150 validation repertoires was the finding of a later analysis.

Data came from immunoSEQ multiplex PCR; TCRdb stores just in-frame clones and leaves some out. The sample yields 120,000 to 150,000 clones, approximately 86% seen once. The sample was PBMCs. V and J are TRBV4-3 and TRBJ2-3; 8 bases are a match to TRBD2. This clonotype was obtained from a woman under 30 in good health and CMV-seropositive. The CDR3 DNA sequence: TGCGCCAGCAGCCGCGGGGGGAGCGGGGGTGTCACAGATACGCAGTATTTT. It translates to CASSRGGSGGVTDTQYF.